This T cell receptor (beta chain) was found in a study of T cell changes during pregnancy in multiple sclerosis (dated by TCRdb to between 2017 and 2020). Turning to the overall study: The study examined how the T cell repertoire changed over the course of pregnancy in women with multiple sclerosis.

Reading from cysteine to phenylalanine, the CDR3 counts 18 amino acids. Just CDR3 DNA is preserved here, 54 bases in frame from base 1. From the germline V gene (reference sequence), CDR1 is LNHDA and CDR2 is SQIVND. The junction shows trimming of 3 bases on V and 4 bases on J, and the gene matches do not reach 16 bases of it. Preparation of the library involved the immunoSEQ multiplex PCR assay. Imported from immuneACCESS, the table was reduced by TCRdb to in-frame sequences with V and J called. These copies leave out some clones; in studies compared against another copy, an unresolved V gene accounts for under half, and the cause of the remainder is not known. A total of around 130,000 clones appear in this sample, about 94% of them only once. The ten largest clones capture 6.2% of the sample. A remark on this clone: Its antigen target is currently unknown. No base quality values were provided; no much bigger clone lies one nucleotide off.

The material sequenced was peripheral blood, taken before pregnancy. Here the chain combines TRBV19 and TRBJ2-3; 7 bases in the junction line up with TRBD2. The TCR was taken from a female donor with multiple sclerosis, enrolled in a pregnancy study. CDR3 loop: CASSIPPLLGGEADTQYF. The DNA sequence is given as TGTGCCAGTAGTATCCCCCCTTTATTGGGAGGGGAGGCAGATACGCAGTATTTT.